The T cell receptor beta chain described here comes from a study of CD8 T cells in ankylosing spondylitis. TCRdb fed the 5' RACE reads into MiXCR, producing one record per CDR3 protein. The sample has roughly 470,000 distinct CDR3 sequences, approximately 26% seen once; the top ten hold 0.89%. Findings and limits, study-wide: A TCR beta motif made of several highly homologous variants seemed typical of ankylosing spondylitis blood. Reactive arthritis synovial fluid and blood previously showed some of these motif variants.

This CDR3 has 12 amino acids. Trimming pared 6 bases from V and 7 bases from J, leaving 12 bases between. Comment on this clonotype: The antigen is not known.

V gene TRBV12-3 or TRBV12-4 combines with J gene TRBJ1-1; D unclear. The sequence came from a male donor with ankylosing spondylitis. The sample comprised blood, either unsorted or a sorted T cell fraction (not recorded which). CDR3 residues: CASRDPGDEAFF. The CDR3 DNA sequence: TGTGCCAGCAGGGACCCCGGTGATGAAGCTTTCTTT.